This T cell receptor beta chain was retrieved from a study of T-cell reconstitution after alpha-beta-depleted transplantation in children. This clonotype was recorded only once. Antigen unknown. General study results and limits: At around two months after transplant, the alpha-beta T cells were reportedly derived from several hundred expanded clones that came from non-depleted graft cells. Some patients' high day-60 TCRbeta diversity was attributed to recipient cells surviving conditioning. Among T cells one year after transplant, newly produced cells accounted for most counts and diversity.

V dropped 4 bases and J dropped 2 bases, with 19 bases sitting between them. The CDR3 loop spans 16 amino acids. From germline, CDR1 is SGHRS and CDR2 YFSETQ. Unique molecular identifiers were incorporated during preparation of the TCRbeta library. From the PCR reads, TCRdb called clonotypes with MiXCR, one entry per CDR3 protein. The data hold around 580,000 distinct CDR3 sequences, with approximately 30% observed a single time. This TCR was recovered from a boy in the first two years of life with Wiskott-Aldrich syndrome, due to receive a stem cell transplant. This sequence joins TRBV5-1 and TRBJ2-7; D is unresolved. The source was PBMCs, collected before TCRalphabeta/CD19-depleted stem cell transplant. CDR3 in DNA: TGCGCCAGCAGCCCTGAACAGATACCGGCGGCCTACGAGCAGTACTTC. This gives the protein CASSPEQIPAAYEQYF.